This T cell receptor beta chain was found in a study of blood T cell repertoires in COVID-19. Across the study: Collection of acute and convalescent COVID-19 samples took place in the United States, Italy and Spain.

Only in-frame clones appear in the TCRdb table, and some are missing; sequencing was by immunoSEQ multiplex PCR. The sample holds around 270,000 clones, 80% to 90% seen once. Clinical history reported by participants formed the basis on which cohorts were assigned. This sequence was found in a woman in her twenties or thirties who had recovered from COVID-19. Sample: PBMCs or T cells enriched from blood (not recorded which).

In DNA form, the CDR3 reads TGTGCCAGCAGTTTGAGGCGGGGTAGTGAGCAGTACTTC. It encodes CASSLRRGSEQYF. The V call is TRBV27, the J call TRBJ2-7; a possible D gene is TRBD2 (6 bases). The germline V and J ends were trimmed by 3 bases and 7 bases, with 13 bases remaining between them. The CDR3 length is 13 residues. CDR1 and CDR2 (germline): MNHEY, SMNVEV (reference sequence).